The 21 T cell receptor beta chains listed next were all sequenced from one sample in a study of cytomegalovirus exposure and HLA in healthy donors. Vbeta (60) and Jbeta (13) primers were used in the PCR. Measured with immunoSEQ multiplex PCR; TCRdb has only the in-frame clones, and not every one. The repertoire has fewer than 200,000 clones, about 80% of them found once; the top ten carry roughly 3.6%. What was sequenced was PBMCs. The receptor source for this set is a man between 40 and 49 years old in good health and CMV-seropositive.

This clone was seen a single time. The V call is TRBV5-1, the J call TRBJ2-7; TRBD2 might be the D (5 bases). CDR3 length equals 13 residues. Between the trimmed V and J ends, which lost 0 bases and 3 bases, there was a span of 7 bases. Per the germline V gene, CDR1 is SGHRS and CDR2 is YFSETQ. The CDR3 reads CASSLGGDYEQYF. The CDR3 region has the DNA TGCGCCAGCAGCTTGGGGGGAGACTACGAGCAGTACTTC.

The chain is built from TRBV7-9 and TRBJ2-5; 13 nucleotides match TRBD2. The CDR3 runs to 18 residues. Germline V gives CDR1 SEHNR, CDR2 FQNEAQ (reference sequence). After removal of 2 bases from V and 1 base from J, the junction contained 7 bases not matched to a gene. The CDR3 DNA reads as TGTGCCAGCAGCTTAACACCGACTAGCGGGAGGTCCCAAGAGACCCAGTACTTC. It specifies CASSLTPTSGRSQETQYF. Variable domain in full (rest from reference TRBV7-9 and TRBJ2-5): DTGVSQNPRHKITKRGQNVTFRCDPISEHNRLYWYRQTLGQGPEFLTYFQNEAQLEKSRLLSDRFSAERPKGSFSTLEIQRTEQGDSAMYLCASSLTPTSGRSQETQYFGPGTRLLVL.

This clone was recorded a few times. The chain is built from TRBV6-1 and TRBJ2-3; 10 bases are a match to TRBD1. This CDR3 is built from 15 residues. In germline, CDR1 is MNHNS, CDR2 SASEGT. V lost 5 bases and J lost 4; bases outside the gene matches: 6. The CDR3 DNA sequence: TGTGCCAGCAGTTCGACCGGGACAGGGGCAGATACGCAGTATTTT. This translates into CASSSTGTGADTQYF.

The rearrangement joins TRBV6-5 to TRBJ2-4, with TRBD2 as a possible D gene (5 bases). The CDR3 contains 14 residues. CDR1 and CDR2 (germline): MNHEY, SVGAGI. V shed 3 bases and J shed 7 bases, with 13 bases lying between them. The CDR3 is CASSYTGAANIQYF. The CDR3 coding sequence is TGTGCCAGCAGTTATACCGGAGCGGCTAACATTCAGTACTTC.

The chain links TRBV4-1 to TRBJ2-2, with TRBD2 matching 8 bases. This CDR3 is built from 17 residues. Germline CDR1 is MGHRA and CDR2 is YSYEKL. The V and J ends lost 1 base and 2 bases, in that order; junction bases with no gene match: 6. This CDR3 reads CASSQAAGGENTGELFF. The CDR3 DNA sequence: TGCGCCAGCAGCCAAGCCGCCGGGGGGGAAAACACCGGGGAGCTGTTTTTT.

This chain uses TRBV29-1 with TRBJ2-3, with 7 bases fitting TRBD2. The CDR3 is 13 amino acids. The junction had 5 bases not matched to a gene; V was cut back by 4 bases and J by 4 bases. Germline CDR1 SQVTM, CDR2 ANQGSEA. The CDR3 sequence: CSVAGGSADTQYF. The DNA for the CDR3 is TGCAGCGTTGCGGGCGGGAGTGCAGATACGCAGTATTTT.

The CDR3 DNA sequence: TGTGCCAGCAGCCCCGGGACAGGGGGCACTGAAGCTTTCTTT. Translated: CASSPGTGGTEAFF. The J gene is TRBJ1-1, the V gene TRBV7-9; TRBD1 agrees at 11 bases. The length of the CDR3 is 14 residues. The trim removed 5 bases at V and 4 bases at J, leaving 3 bases unmatched. Germline V gene lookup returns CDR1 SEHNR and CDR2 FQNEAQ (reference sequence).

The rearrangement links TRBV5-1 to TRBJ2-4; 10 bases are shared with TRBD2. J lost 0 bases, V lost 0 bases, and 6 bases had no gene match. Germline V gene sequence: CDR1 SGHRS, CDR2 YFSETQ. The CDR3 spans 18 residues. This CDR3 is CASSLGLAGELAKNIQYF. The CDR3 DNA is TGCGCCAGCAGCTTGGGGCTAGCGGGGGAACTAGCCAAAAACATTCAGTACTTC.

The chain uses TRBV6-5 and TRBJ2-2; 9 nucleotides align to TRBD1. This CDR3 is built from 13 residues. Germline CDR1 reads MNHEY; CDR2 reads SVGAGI. V dropped 5 bases and J dropped 6; count of bases not matched to a gene: 1. The CDR3: CASSNRGPGELFF. CDR3 coding DNA: TGTGCCAGCAGTAACAGGGGGCCCGGGGAGCTGTTTTTT.

This chain links TRBV6-5 with TRBJ2-7; 7 bases are a match to TRBD2. V trimming: 6 bases; J trimming: 3 bases; junction bases outside the gene matches: 11. This CDR3 region has 15 residues. CDR1 and CDR2 (germline): MNHEY, SVGAGI. CDR3 region: CASRPGGGRGYEQYF. CDR3 bases: TGTGCCAGCAGACCTGGGGGGGGAAGGGGCTACGAGCAGTACTTC.

This clone occurred a few times. The chain uses TRBV13 and TRBJ1-1, with 7 positions matching TRBD1. Germline CDR1 and CDR2: PRHDT and FYEKMQ (reference sequence). J was trimmed by 8 bases and V by 7 bases; bases with no gene match: 13. This CDR3 contains 14 residues. CDR3 DNA sequence: TGTGCCAGCAACCTACAGGGGACCGTAATGGAAGCTTTCTTT. Translating gives CASNLQGTVMEAFF.

The chain couples TRBV6-5 to TRBJ1-5; D gene ambiguous. CDR3 length equals 12 residues. CDR1 is MNHEY, CDR2 SVGAGI, per germline. The germline V and J ends were trimmed by 7 bases and 5 bases, with 9 bases remaining between them. The CDR3 sequence is CASNGQDQPQHF. The CDR3 DNA sequence: TGTGCCAGCAATGGGCAGGATCAGCCCCAGCATTTT.

The chain carries TRBV7-9 and TRBJ2-7; 9 bases are shared with TRBD1. Germline-derived CDR1 and CDR2 are SEHNR and FQNEAQ (reference sequence). The CDR3 sequence is 16 residues long. The junction had 5 bases not matched to a gene; V was cut back by 0 bases and J by 2 bases. The CDR3 coding sequence is TGTGCCAGCAGCTTAGCCGGGACAGGGATCCCCTACGAGCAGTACTTC. This gives the protein CASSLAGTGIPYEQYF.

Here the CDR3 DNA reads TGTGCCAGCAGCACGAGGTGGACACAGGTTGGCTACACCTTC. Translated: CASSTRWTQVGYTF. The rearrangement joins TRBV5-5 to TRBJ1-2; TRBD1 might be the D (5 bases). The CDR3 covers 14 residues. Trimming removed 4 bases at V and 7 bases at J, with 17 bases between. Germline V gene sequence: CDR1 SGHKS, CDR2 YYEKEE (reference sequence).

The rearrangement joins TRBV5-6 to TRBJ2-2; TRBD1 might be the D (6 bases). Trimming took off 4 bases at V and 2 bases at J, with 15 bases between the two ends. Germline assignment: CDR1 SGHDT and CDR2 YYEEEE. CDR3 length equals 16 residues. The CDR3 loop reads CASSRPPGANTGELFF. CDR3 DNA: TGTGCCAGCAGCCGGCCCCCAGGGGCCAACACCGGGGAGCTGTTTTTT.

The chain employs TRBV27 and TRBJ1-4; D uncertain. The germline V gene encodes CDR1 MNHEY and CDR2 SMNVEV (reference sequence). CDR3 length: 12 amino acids. V lost 3 bases to trimming and J lost 3 bases, with 2 bases between them. The CDR3 DNA follows: TGTGCCAGCAGTTTCGCTAATGAAAAACTGTTTTTT. Its protein is CASSFANEKLFF.

V gene TRBV6-5 combines with J gene TRBJ2-7, with 7 positions matching TRBD2. In germline, CDR1 is MNHEY, CDR2 SVGAGI. With V trimmed by 0 bases and J by 10 bases, 9 bases remained unmatched. The CDR3 covers 14 residues. CDR3 nucleotide sequence: TGTGCCAGCAGTTACTCGAGGTCTAGCGGTCGTCAGTACTTC. Residues: CASSYSRSSGRQYF.

The J gene is TRBJ2-1, the V gene TRBV18; 14 bases are shared with TRBD2. Germline V gives CDR1 KGHSH, CDR2 LQKENI. This CDR3 has 15 amino acids. V lost 3 bases and J lost 7; bases outside the gene matches: 2. CDR3 DNA sequence: TGTGCCAGCTCACCTGGGACTAGCGGGAGAAATGAGCAGTTCTTC. Translating it yields CASSPGTSGRNEQFF.

This chain uses TRBV7-2 with TRBJ1-2, with D tentatively TRBD1 (6 bases). The ends were cut back, 5 bases at V and 7 bases at J, with 17 bases in the middle. The germline CDR1 and CDR2 sequences are SGHTA and FQGNSA. The CDR3 has 14 amino acids. The CDR3 reads CASSPETGPRGYTF. CDR3 DNA: TGTGCCAGCAGCCCAGAGACAGGCCCCCGTGGCTACACCTTC.

The CDR3 coding sequence is TGTGCCAGCAGACCTCTCCGGTTCAATCAGCCCCAGCATTTT. Translated, it gives CASRPLRFNQPQHF. The chain combines TRBV6-5 with TRBJ1-5; D not resolved. V shed 6 bases and J shed 3 bases, with 12 bases lying between them. Per germline, CDR1 MNHEY and CDR2 SVGAGI. The CDR3 sequence is 14 residues long.

The chain employs TRBV7-9 and TRBJ2-7, with 8 nucleotides matching TRBD2. The CDR3 length is 14 residues. Per the germline V gene, CDR1 is SEHNR and CDR2 is FQNEAQ (reference sequence). Trimming removed 8 bases from V and 0 bases from J; junction bases left unmatched: 6. Here the CDR3 DNA reads TGTGCCAGCTCCTCCGGGACTAGCTCCTACGAGCAGTACTTC. It is translated as CASSSGTSSYEQYF.